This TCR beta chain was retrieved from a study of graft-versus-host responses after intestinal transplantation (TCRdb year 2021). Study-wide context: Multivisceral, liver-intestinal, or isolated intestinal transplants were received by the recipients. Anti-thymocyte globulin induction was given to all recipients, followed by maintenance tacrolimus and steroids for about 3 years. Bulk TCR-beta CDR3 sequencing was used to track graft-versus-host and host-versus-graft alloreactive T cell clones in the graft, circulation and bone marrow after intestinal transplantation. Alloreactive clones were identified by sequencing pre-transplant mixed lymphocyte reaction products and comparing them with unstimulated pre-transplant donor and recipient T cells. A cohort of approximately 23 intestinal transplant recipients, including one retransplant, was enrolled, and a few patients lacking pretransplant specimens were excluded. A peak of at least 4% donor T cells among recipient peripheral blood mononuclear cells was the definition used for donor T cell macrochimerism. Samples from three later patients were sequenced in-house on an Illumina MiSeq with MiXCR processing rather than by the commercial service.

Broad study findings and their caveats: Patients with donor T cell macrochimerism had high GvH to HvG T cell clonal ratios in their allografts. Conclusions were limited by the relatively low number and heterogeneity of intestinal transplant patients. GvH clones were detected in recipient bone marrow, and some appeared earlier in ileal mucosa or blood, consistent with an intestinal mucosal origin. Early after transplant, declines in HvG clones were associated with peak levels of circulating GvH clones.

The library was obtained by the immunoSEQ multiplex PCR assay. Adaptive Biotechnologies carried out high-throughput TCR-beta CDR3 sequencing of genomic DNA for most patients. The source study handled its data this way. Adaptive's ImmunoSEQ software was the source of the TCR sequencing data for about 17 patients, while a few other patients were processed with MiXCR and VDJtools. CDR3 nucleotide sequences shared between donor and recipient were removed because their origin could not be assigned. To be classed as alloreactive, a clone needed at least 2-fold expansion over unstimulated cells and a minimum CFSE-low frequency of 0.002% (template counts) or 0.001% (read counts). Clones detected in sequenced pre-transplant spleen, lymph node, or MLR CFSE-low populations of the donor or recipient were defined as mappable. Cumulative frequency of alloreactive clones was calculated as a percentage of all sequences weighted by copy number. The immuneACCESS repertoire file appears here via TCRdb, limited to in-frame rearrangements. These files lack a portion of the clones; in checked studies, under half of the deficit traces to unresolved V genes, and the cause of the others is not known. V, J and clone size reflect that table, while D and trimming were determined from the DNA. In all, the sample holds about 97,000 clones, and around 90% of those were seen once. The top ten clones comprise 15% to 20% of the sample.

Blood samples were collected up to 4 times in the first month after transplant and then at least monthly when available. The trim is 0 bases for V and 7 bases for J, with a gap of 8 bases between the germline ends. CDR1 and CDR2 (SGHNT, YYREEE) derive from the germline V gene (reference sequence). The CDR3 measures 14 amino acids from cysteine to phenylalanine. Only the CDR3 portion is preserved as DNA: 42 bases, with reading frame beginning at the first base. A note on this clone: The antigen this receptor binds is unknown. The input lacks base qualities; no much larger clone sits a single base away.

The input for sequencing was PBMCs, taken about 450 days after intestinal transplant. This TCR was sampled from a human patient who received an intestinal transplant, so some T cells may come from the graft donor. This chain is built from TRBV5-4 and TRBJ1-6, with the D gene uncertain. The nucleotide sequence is TGTGCCAGCAGCTTGGAATTCGGGAATTCACCCCTCCACTTT. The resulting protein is CASSLEFGNSPLHF.